Reported below is one T cell receptor beta chain. The antigen it binds to is not known. No much larger clone is present one base from it, and per-base qualities are unavailable. The record originates from a study of blood T cell repertoires in COVID-19 (dated by TCRdb to 2019 to 2021). Regarding the study in general: The collaborator samples originated in the United States, Italy and Spain and spanned the acute and convalescent phases of COVID-19. The material from the prospective study consisted of cDNA or gDNA derived from T cells, B-cell-depleted T cells, or PBMCs. A freely available public database, intended as a resource for researchers studying the immune response to SARS-CoV-2, is where the repertoires were released. Where HLA class I and class II types were available, the types were taken from metadata supplied by the sample provider, not from assay-based typing. The dataset comprised deeply sampled blood TCRbeta repertoires from subjects exposed to, actively infected with, or recovered from COVID-19. The samples were drawn from the first 160 participants of the ongoing ImmuneRACE study and from 1,200 or so subjects provided by 6 global collaborators. A de-identified subject ID, COVID-19 status, age in years and sex were almost always included in the sample metadata. The paper as a whole reports these results and caveats: Clinical and demographic metadata were provided uncurated, with the amount varying by source and participant.

TCRbeta CDR3 regions were amplified from genomic DNA by means of the immunoSEQ Assay, a bias-controlled multiplex PCR. Regarding the original processing steps: The number of nucleated cells in each sample was estimated by amplification of reference gene primers within the assay. To quantify the absolute abundance of each unique TCRbeta CDR3 rearrangement, sequence reads were collapsed and filtered. Productive Simpson clonality was computed per sample as the square root of Simpson's diversity index over productive rearrangements. Here the immuneACCESS table is served through TCRdb, limited to in-frame sequences with V and J called. Missing clones are a known gap in these copies; in checked studies unresolved V genes cover under half, and the rest lacks a known reason. Clone size and the V and J calls come from that table; the DNA yielded D and trimming. The sample profile shows 140,000 to 150,000 clones; 75% to 90% of them were found once. In total, the top ten clones hold less than 3% of the sample.

The collaborating institutions used their own protocols to collect whole blood in K2EDTA tubes. For TCRbeta analysis, collaborators shipped samples in one of three forms: frozen whole blood, isolated PBMCs, or DNA extracted from either of those sample types. Sequencing was done on a sample of peripheral blood. This clonotype originated in a man aged 55-75 years with active or convalescent COVID-19.

The nucleotides are TGTGCCAGCAGTCGGACTAGTGGCAATCAGCCCCAGCATTTT. Translated, this is CASSRTSGNQPQHF. The chain is encoded by TRBV2 joined to TRBJ1-5; too little of a D gene remains to name it. Via the germline V gene, CDR1 is SNHLY and CDR2 FYNNEI. V lost 5 bases and J lost 2 bases; the stretch between them is 10 bases long. The CDR3 holds 14 amino acids from the cysteine to the phenylalanine. The CDR3 DNA has 42 bases and is translated from base 1.